Below are 7 T cell receptor beta chains sequenced from a single sample in a study of beta chain features in type 1 diabetes. The whole isolated RNA underwent reverse transcription, so sequencing captured expressed TCRB transcripts. Profiled with immunoSEQ multiplex PCR; TCRdb holds only in-frame clones, not every one. The sample carries around 170,000 clones, approximately 8.4% recorded once. The sequencing input was central memory CD4+ T cells from blood. These TCRs come from a woman under 30 in good health.

This clone appeared a few times. The germline gene is not matched at one end of the junction; a read error may be the cause. V and J are TRBV6-4 and TRBJ2-3; 11 nucleotides line up with TRBD2. The CDR3 consists of 15 residues. Germline-derived CDR1 and CDR2 are MRHNA and SNTAGT. CDR3 sequence reads: CAISEGLADTDTQYF. The CDR3 nucleotides read TGTGCCATCAGTGAGGGACTAGCGGACACAGATACGCAGTATTTT.

V and J are TRBV11-2 and TRBJ2-2; 8 bases are a match to TRBD2. J gave up 6 bases and V 5 bases, and 14 bases lay outside the gene matches. The CDR3 sequence is 17 residues long. CDR1 and CDR2 from the germline V gene are SGHAT and FQNNGV. This CDR3 is CASSRTTFRGGPGELFF. DNA of the CDR3: TGTGCCAGCAGCCGGACGACGTTCCGGGGGGGCCCCGGGGAGCTGTTTTTT.

CDR3 sequence (DNA): TGTGCCAGCAGTGACGAAGGAAGCGGTTCCTACGAGCAGTACTTC. Protein: CASSDEGSGSYEQYF. The chain links TRBV27 to TRBJ2-7; TRBD2 might be the D (5 bases). This CDR3 is 15 amino acids long. V was shortened by 5 bases and J by 1 base, with 15 bases between the two germline ends. CDR1 and CDR2 (germline): MNHEY, SMNVEV (reference sequence).

V is TRBV7-9 and J is TRBJ1-2; D might be TRBD1 (5 bases). Trimming shortened V by 5 bases and J by 8 bases, and 15 bases separated the two germline ends. The CDR3 runs to 13 residues. CDR1 and CDR2 from the germline V gene are SEHNR and FQNEAQ (reference sequence). CDR3 nucleotides: TGTGCCAGCAGCCGCGGGGGGGACTCGGGCTACACCTTC. It specifies CASSRGGDSGYTF.

CDR3 in amino acids: CSVDGGASNTGELFF. CDR3 DNA: TGCAGCGTTGACGGGGGGGCCTCGAACACCGGGGAGCTGTTTTTT. The V call is TRBV29-1, the J call TRBJ2-2, with TRBD2 identical over 8 bases. The CDR3 has 15 residues. Trimming cost V 3 bases and J 0 bases; bases outside gene matches: 3. Germline V gene sequence: CDR1 SQVTM, CDR2 ANQGSEA.

The rearrangement uses TRBV18 and TRBJ1-1; D is perhaps TRBD1 (5 bases). Trimming pared 5 bases from V and 8 bases from J, leaving 15 bases between. Looked up from germline, CDR1 is KGHSH and CDR2 is LQKENI. The CDR3 sequence is 13 residues long. In DNA form, the CDR3 reads TGTGCCAGCTCAAATAGCGGGACGGAAGAAGCTTTCTTT. Protein: CASSNSGTEEAFF.

This rearrangement joins TRBV2 to TRBJ2-5; TRBD1 matches at 9 bases. The V and J ends lost 4 bases and 5 bases, in that order; junction bases with no gene match: 8. The CDR3 runs to 15 residues. Per germline, CDR1 SNHLY and CDR2 FYNNEI. The CDR3 nucleotides read TGTGCCAGCAGTGGGAGGACAGGGGAGAGGGAGACCCAGTACTTC. Translating it yields CASSGRTGERETQYF.